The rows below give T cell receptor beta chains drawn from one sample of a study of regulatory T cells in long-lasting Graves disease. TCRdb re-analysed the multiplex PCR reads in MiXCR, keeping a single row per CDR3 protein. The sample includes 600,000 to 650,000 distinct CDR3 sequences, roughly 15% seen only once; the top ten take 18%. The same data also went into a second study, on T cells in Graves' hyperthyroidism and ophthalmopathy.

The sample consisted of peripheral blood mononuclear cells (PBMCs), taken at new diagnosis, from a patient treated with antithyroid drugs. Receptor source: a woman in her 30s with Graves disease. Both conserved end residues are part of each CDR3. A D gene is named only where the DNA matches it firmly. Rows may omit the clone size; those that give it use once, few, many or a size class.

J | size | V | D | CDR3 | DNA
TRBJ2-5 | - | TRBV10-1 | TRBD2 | CASSESLASGSSETQYF | TGCGCCAGCAGTGAGTCTTTGGCTAGCGGGAGCAGTGAGACCCAGTACTTC
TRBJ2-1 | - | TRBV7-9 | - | CASSLGLAEQFF | TGTGCCAGCAGCTTGGGGCTAGCTGAGCAGTTCTTC
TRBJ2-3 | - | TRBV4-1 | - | CASSQDPSAGTDTQYF | TGCGCCAGCAGCCAAGACCCTAGCGCGGGCACAGATACGCAGTATTTT
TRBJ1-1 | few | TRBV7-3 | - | CASSLTSGVGTVAFF | TGTGCCAGCAGCTTAACGTCGGGGGTTGGTACAGTTGCTTTCTTT
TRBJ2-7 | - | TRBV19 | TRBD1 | CASSTPGTGKREQYF | TGTGCCAGTAGTACCCCCGGGACAGGGAAACGCGAGCAGTACTTC
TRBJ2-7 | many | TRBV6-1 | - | CASSPPWASYEQYF | TGTGCCAGCAGCCCCCCCTGGGCGTCCTACGAGCAGTACTTC
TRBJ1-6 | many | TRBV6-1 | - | CASAKTGAYSPLHF | TGTGCCAGCGCCAAGACGGGGGCGTATTCACCCCTCCACTTT
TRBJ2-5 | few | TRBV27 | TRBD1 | CASSLSGTGHETQYF | TGTGCCAGCAGTTTATCCGGGACAGGGCATGAGACCCAGTACTTC
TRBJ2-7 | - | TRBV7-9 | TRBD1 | CASTQGGQGLGEQCF | TGTGCCAGCACCCAGGGAGGACAGGGGCTTGGCGAGCAGTGCTTC
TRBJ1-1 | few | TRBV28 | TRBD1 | CASSLYRGLNTEAFF | TGTGCCAGCAGCCTATACAGGGGGTTGAACACTGAAGCTTTCTTT
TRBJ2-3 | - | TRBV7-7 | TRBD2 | CASSPIAGGGTDTQYF | TGTGCTAGCAGTCCGATAGCGGGAGGAGGGACAGATACGCAGTATTTT
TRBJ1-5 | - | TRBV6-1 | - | CASSTSGFGNQPQHF | TGTGCCAGCAGTACCTCAGGGTTTGGCAATCAGCCCCAGCATTTT
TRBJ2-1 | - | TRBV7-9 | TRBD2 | CASSPTSGGGNEQFF | TGTGCCAGCAGCCCTACTAGCGGTGGGGGGAATGAGCAGTTCTTC
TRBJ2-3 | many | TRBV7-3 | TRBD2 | CASSPRPSGSSSTQYF | TGTGCCAGCAGCCCTAGGCCCAGCGGGAGTAGCTCTACGCAGTATTTT
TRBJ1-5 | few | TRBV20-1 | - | CSASQLGDQPQHF | TGCAGTGCTAGTCAACTCGGCGATCAGCCCCAGCATTTT
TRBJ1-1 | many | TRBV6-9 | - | CASSYNSGNTEAFF | TGTGCCAGCAGTTACAATTCAGGGAACACTGAAGCTTTCTTT
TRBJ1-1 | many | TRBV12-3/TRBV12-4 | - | CASRFTTATEAFF | TGTGCCAGCAGGTTTACAACCGCCACTGAAGCTTTCTTT
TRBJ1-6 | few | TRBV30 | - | CAWSVRSWDYSPLHF | TGTGCCTGGAGTGTACGCTCGTGGGATTATTCACCCCTCCACTTT
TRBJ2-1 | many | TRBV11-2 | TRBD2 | CASSDSGRALFEQFF | TGTGCCAGCAGTGATAGCGGGAGGGCTCTCTTCGAGCAGTTCTTC
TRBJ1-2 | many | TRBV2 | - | CASSNFGMNGYTF | TGTGCCAGCAGTAATTTTGGGATGAATGGCTACACCTTC
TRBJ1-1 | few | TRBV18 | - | CASSRDMNTEAFF | TGTGCCAGCTCACGTGACATGAACACTGAAGCTTTCTTT
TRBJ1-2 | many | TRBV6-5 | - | CASSYGRVHTF | TGTGCCAGCAGTTACGGACGAGTCCACACCTTC
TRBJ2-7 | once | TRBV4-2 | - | CASSPEQNSFFYEQYF | TGTGCCAGCAGCCCCGAACAGAACTCCTTTTTCTACGAGCAGTACTTC
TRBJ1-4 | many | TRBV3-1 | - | CASSAGREKLFF | TGTGCCAGCAGCGCGGGGCGGGAAAAACTGTTTTTT
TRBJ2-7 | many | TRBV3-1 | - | CASSQVAGSSYEQYF | TGTGCCAGCAGCCAAGTTGCAGGGTCGTCCTACGAGCAGTACTTC
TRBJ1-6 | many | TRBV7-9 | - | CASSLDVNSPLHF | TGTGCCAGCAGCTTAGATGTTAATTCACCCCTCCACTTT
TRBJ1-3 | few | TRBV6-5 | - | CASSYSDSHSGNTIYF | TGTGCCAGCAGTTACTCCGACAGTCACTCTGGAAACACCATATATTTT
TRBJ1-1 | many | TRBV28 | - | CASSLWGGLEGAFF | TGTGCCAGCAGTTTATGGGGGGGGCTAGAGGGGGCTTTCTTT
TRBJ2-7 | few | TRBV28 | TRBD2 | CASSLSLDNPGTRSFYEQYF | TGTGCCAGCAGTTTATCATTGGACAATCCTGGGACTAGGAGCTTCTACGAGCAGTACTTC
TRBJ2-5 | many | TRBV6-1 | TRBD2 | CASSTAGLPGRETQYF | TGTGCCAGCAGCACCGCCGGGCTTCCCGGGAGGGAGACCCAGTACTTC
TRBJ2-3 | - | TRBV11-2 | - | CASSLVGGLGVTQYF | TGTGCCAGCAGCTTAGTGGGAGGCCTAGGAGTTACGCAGTATTTT
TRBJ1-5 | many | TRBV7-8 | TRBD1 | CASSLGYRGGNQPQHF | TGTGCCAGCAGCTTAGGGTACAGGGGCGGCAATCAGCCCCAGCATTTT
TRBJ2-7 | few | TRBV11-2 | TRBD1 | CASSHRLNRGLREQYF | TGTGCCAGCAGCCATCGGCTTAACAGGGGGCTTAGGGAGCAGTACTTC
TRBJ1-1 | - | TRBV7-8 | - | CASSLYTPLEAFF | TGTGCCAGCAGCTTATATACCCCCCTTGAAGCTTTCTTT
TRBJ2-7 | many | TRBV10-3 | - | CAISRQAINSYEQYF | TGTGCCATCAGTCGACAGGCGATTAATTCCTACGAGCAGTACTTC
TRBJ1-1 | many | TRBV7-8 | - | CASSLAPMVGTEAFF | TGTGCCAGCAGCTTAGCTCCGATGGTCGGCACTGAAGCTTTCTTT
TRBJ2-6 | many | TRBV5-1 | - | CASSPGYHSGANVLTF | TGCGCCAGCAGCCCGGGCTACCACTCTGGGGCCAACGTCCTGACTTTC
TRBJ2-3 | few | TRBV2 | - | CASSVGTVTDTQYF | TGTGCCAGCAGTGTGGGGACCGTCACAGATACGCAGTATTTT
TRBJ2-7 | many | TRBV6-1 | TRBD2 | CASSPTGTSSGEQYF | TGTGCCAGCAGTCCGACCGGGACTAGCTCGGGGGAGCAGTACTTC
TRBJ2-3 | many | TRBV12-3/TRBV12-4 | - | CASSLSGGTDTQYF | TGTGCCAGCAGTTTAAGTGGCGGAACAGATACGCAGTATTTT
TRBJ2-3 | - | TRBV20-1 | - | CSAGSFEGEFQSDTQYF | TGCAGCGCCGGGAGTTTTGAGGGTGAATTTCAATCAGATACGCAGTATTTT
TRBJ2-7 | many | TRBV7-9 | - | CASSLARGTEQYF | TGTGCCAGCAGCTTAGCCAGAGGGACCGAGCAGTACTTC
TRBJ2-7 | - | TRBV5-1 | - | CASSLLPTNHEQYF | TGCGCCAGCAGCTTGTTGCCCACAAACCACGAGCAGTACTTC
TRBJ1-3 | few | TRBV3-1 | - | CASSRPSGFGNTIYF | TGTGCCAGCAGCCGCCCCTCGGGGTTCGGAAACACCATATATTTT
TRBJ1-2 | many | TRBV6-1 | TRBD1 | CASSGGDRGSGNYGYTF | TGTGCCAGCAGCGGTGGGGACAGGGGATCGGGAAACTATGGCTACACCTTC
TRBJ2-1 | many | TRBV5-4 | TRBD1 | CASSLLDREYSLF | TGTGCCAGCAGCCTACTAGACAGGGAATATAGTCTCTTC
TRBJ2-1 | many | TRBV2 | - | CASSEGVYSGRDEQFF | TGTGCCAGCAGTGAAGGGGTCTATAGCGGAAGGGATGAGCAGTTCTTC
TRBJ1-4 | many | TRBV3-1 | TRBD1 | CASSLPGQARREKLFF | TGTGCCAGCAGCCTGCCCGGACAGGCCAGGAGGGAAAAACTGTTTTTT
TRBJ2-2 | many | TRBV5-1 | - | CASSLAESDTGELFF | TGCGCCAGCAGCTTGGCCGAGAGCGACACCGGGGAGCTGTTTTTT
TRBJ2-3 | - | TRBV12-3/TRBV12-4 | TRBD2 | CASVAGGTDTQYF | TGTGCCAGCGTAGCGGGAGGAACAGATACGCAGTATTTT
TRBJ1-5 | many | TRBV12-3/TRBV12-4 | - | CASSSLINQPQHF | TGTGCCAGCAGTTCACTTATTAATCAGCCCCAGCATTTT
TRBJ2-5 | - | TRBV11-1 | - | CASSTQETQHF | TGTGCCAGTTCCACCCAAGAGACCCAGCACTTC
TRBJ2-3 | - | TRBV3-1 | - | CAAGGFSTDTQYF | TGTGCCGCGGGCGGGTTTTCCACAGATACGCAGTATTTT
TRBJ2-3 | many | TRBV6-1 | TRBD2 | CASSRSSGRSTDTQYF | TGTGCCAGCAGCCGCTCTAGCGGGAGGTCCACAGATACGCAGTATTTT
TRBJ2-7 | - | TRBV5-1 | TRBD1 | CASSFRQGPTYEQYF | TGCGCCAGCAGCTTCAGACAGGGCCCAACCTACGAGCAGTACTTC
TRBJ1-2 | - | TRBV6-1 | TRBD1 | CAGSERGQEVPYGGYTF | TGTGCCGGCAGTGAAAGGGGACAGGAGGTTCCCTATGGTGGCTACACCTTC
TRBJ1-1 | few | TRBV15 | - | CATSSAGRGAEAFF | TGTGCCACCAGCAGTGCAGGTAGGGGCGCTGAAGCTTTCTTT
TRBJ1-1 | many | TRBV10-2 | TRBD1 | CASSETGGPTEAFF | TGCGCCAGCAGCGAGACAGGGGGCCCTACTGAAGCTTTCTTT
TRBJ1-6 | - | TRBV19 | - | CASSLRETYNSPLHF | TGTGCCAGTAGCCTACGGGAGACCTATAATTCACCCCTCCACTTT
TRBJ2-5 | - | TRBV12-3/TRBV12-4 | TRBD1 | CASRRGQGEDQETQYF | TGTGCCAGCAGAAGAGGGCAGGGGGAAGACCAAGAGACCCAGTACTTC